In its sample, the clone carrying this TCR beta chain was seen many times. Its target is unknown. The germline gives CDR1 DFQATT, CDR2 SNEGSKA (reference sequence). Trimming shortened V by 1 base and J by 3 bases, and 11 bases separated the two germline ends. This CDR3 spans 14 amino acids. General study findings and limits: In terms of TCR gene usage, tumor memory CD4+ T cells clustered together with blood and lymph node memory CD4+ cells, as well as with lymph node naive CD4+ cells.

Constant-region reverse primers amplified full-length variable regions, followed by semi-nested Nested Universal Primer A PCR. One entry per CDR3 protein, called by TCRdb with MiXCR from the 5' RACE reads. The sample lists under 60,000 distinct CDR3 sequences, more than 25% seen once, with 2% to 2.5% in the top ten. The gene calls are TRBV20-1 and TRBJ2-3; D not certain. The sample was naive CD4+ T cells sorted from blood. Subset reported: naive CD4+ T cells, CD4+CD45RA+CD25-. The sequence derives from a female donor with breast cancer. CDR3 loop: CSARARLRTDTQYF. CDR3 DNA sequence: TGCAGTGCTAGAGCGAGGTTGAGAACAGATACGCAGTATTTT.